This TCR beta chain was sequenced in a study of cytomegalovirus exposure and HLA in healthy donors. On the study more broadly: In terms of ancestry, the Caucasian-associated cluster contained about 80% of the approximately 400 genotyped donors.

This CDR3 is built from 15 residues. Trimming left V 0 bases short and J 0 bases short, with 9 bases between. The germline V gene encodes CDR1 SGHKS and CDR2 YYEKEE (reference sequence). 13 Jbeta primers and 60 Vbeta primers were used for the PCR. Profiling relied on immunoSEQ multiplex PCR, and the TCRdb table lists in-frame clones only, not all of them. The sample has 130,000 to 150,000 clones; roughly 73% are singletons. A note on this clone: The antigen is unknown.

Points from the study as a whole: Later analysis revealed greater clonal expansion in HLA-associated TCR beta chains than in equally common others. TRBV6-2, TRBV6-3 and some other V segments were excluded as indistinguishable.

The chain has TRBV5-5 and TRBJ1-1, with D perhaps TRBD1 (6 bases). Specimen: PBMCs. This TCR derives from a human donor in good health. CDR3 sequence: CASSLVPGVNTEAFF. The CDR3 DNA reads TGTGCCAGCAGCTTGGTTCCAGGGGTGAACACTGAAGCTTTCTTT. Full variable domain (remainder filled in from reference TRBV5-5 and TRBJ1-1): DAGVTQSPTHLIKTRGQQVTLRCSPISGHKSVSWYQQVLGQGPQFIFQYYEKEERGRGNFPDRFSARQFPNYSSELNVNALLLGDSALYLCASSLVPGVNTEAFFGQGTRLTVV.